This TCR beta chain emerged from a study of cytomegalovirus exposure and HLA in healthy donors. General study points: A later analysis found common viral pathogens apparently linked to several of the most significant clusters.

Points on this clone: Its antigen is unidentified. The germline gene is not matched at one end of the junction; a read error may be the cause.

This PCR relied on a set of 60 Vbeta primers and 13 Jbeta primers. Assay used: immunoSEQ multiplex PCR; TCRdb lists only in-frame clones, some missing. The sample contains 100,000 to 150,000 clones, 78% of which appear only once. CDR3 length equals 11 residues. From germline, CDR1 is SEHNR and CDR2 FQNEAQ (reference sequence). The material sequenced was PBMCs. The chain employs TRBV7-9 and TRBJ1-1, with D possibly TRBD1 on 5 matching bases. The receptor's source is a man aged 25-45 years in good health and CMV-seropositive. CDR3 residues: CSSSLDSEAFF. CDR3 coding DNA: TGTTCCAGCAGCTTAGACAGTGAAGCTTTCTTT.